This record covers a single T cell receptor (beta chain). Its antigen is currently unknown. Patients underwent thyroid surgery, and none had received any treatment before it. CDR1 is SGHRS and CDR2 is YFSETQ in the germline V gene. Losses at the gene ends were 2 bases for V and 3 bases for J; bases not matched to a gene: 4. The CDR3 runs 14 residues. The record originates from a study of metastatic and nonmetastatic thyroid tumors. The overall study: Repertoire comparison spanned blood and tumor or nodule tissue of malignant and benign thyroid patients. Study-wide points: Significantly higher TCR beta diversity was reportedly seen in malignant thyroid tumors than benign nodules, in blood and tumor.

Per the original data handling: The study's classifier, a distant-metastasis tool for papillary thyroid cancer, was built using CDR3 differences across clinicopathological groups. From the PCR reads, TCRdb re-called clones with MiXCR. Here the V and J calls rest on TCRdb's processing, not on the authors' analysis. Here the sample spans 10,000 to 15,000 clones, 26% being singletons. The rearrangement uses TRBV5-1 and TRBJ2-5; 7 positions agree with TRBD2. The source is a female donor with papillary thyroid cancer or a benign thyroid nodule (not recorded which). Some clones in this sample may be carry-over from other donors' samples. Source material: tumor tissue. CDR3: CASSLMLAEETQYF. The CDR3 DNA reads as TGCGCCAGCAGCTTAATGCTAGCGGAAGAGACCCAGTACTTC.